The T cell receptor beta chain described here comes from a study of cytomegalovirus exposure and HLA in healthy donors. Study findings and constraints: In vitro testing confirmed a few CMV-associated chains as specific for CMV antigens. Rarity characterized most TCR sequences, yet some public TCRs appeared in many donors. The classifier reportedly diagnosed cytomegalovirus status with high specificity and sensitivity. A list of 150 or so TCR beta chains associated with cytomegalovirus was given.

CDR3 length: 14 residues. From germline, CDR1 is SNHLY and CDR2 FYNNEI. V shed 6 bases and J shed 4 bases, with 12 bases lying between them. The method was immunoSEQ multiplex PCR; TCRdb's version includes in-frame clones alone and lacks a portion of them. The repertoire includes about 160,000 clones, around 92% of them detected once, and 10% sits in the top ten. To note about this clone: The target antigen is unknown.

The sequence derives from a woman aged 18-29 years in good health and CMV-seropositive. This chain links TRBV2 with TRBJ1-4, with D maybe TRBD1 (5 bases). Sequencing was done on a sample of PBMCs. CDR3: CASRAGMGNEKLFF. The CDR3 region has the DNA TGTGCCAGCAGGGCAGGGATGGGTAATGAAAAACTGTTTTTT.